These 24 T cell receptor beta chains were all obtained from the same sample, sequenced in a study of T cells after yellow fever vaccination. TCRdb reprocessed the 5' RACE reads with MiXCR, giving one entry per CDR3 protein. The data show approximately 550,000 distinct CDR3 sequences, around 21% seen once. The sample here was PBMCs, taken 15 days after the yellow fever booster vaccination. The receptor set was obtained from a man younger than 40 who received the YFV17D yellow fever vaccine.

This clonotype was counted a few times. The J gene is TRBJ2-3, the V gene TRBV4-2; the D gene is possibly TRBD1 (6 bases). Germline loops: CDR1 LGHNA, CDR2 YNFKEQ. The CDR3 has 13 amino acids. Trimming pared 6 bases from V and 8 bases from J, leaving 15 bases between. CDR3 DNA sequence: TGTGCCAGCAGTCCGGGACAATCACGTACGCAGTATTTT. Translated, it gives CASSPGQSRTQYF.

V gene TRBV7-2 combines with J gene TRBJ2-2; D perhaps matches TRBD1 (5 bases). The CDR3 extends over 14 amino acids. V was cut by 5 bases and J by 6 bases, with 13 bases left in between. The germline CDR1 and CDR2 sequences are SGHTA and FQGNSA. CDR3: CASSAAGPAGELFF. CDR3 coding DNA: TGTGCCAGCAGCGCGGCAGGGCCCGCCGGGGAGCTGTTTTTT.

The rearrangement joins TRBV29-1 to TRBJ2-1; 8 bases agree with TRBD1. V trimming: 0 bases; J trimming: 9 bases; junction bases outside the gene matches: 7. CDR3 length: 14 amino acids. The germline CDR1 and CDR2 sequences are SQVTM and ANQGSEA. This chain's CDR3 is CSVEDRTGQVEQFF. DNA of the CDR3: TGCAGCGTTGAAGATCGGACAGGGCAGGTTGAGCAGTTCTTC.

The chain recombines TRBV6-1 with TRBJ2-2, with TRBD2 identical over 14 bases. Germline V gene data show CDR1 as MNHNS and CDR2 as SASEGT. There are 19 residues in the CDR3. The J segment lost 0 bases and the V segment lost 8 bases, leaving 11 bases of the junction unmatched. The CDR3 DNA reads TGTGCCAGCCGGAGAGGTGGGACTAGCGGGAGCGCGAACACCGGGGAGCTGTTTTTT. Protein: CASRRGGTSGSANTGELFF.

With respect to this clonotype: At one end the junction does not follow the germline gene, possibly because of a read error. The CDR3 DNA sequence: TGTGCCAGCAGCCCTGGAACTAGCGGGATTTTGGCTTTT. Amino acid sequence: CASSPGTSGILAF. The chain carries TRBV7-6 and TRBJ2-2, with 10 bases aligning to TRBD2. The CDR3 covers 13 residues. Germline-derived CDR1 and CDR2 are SGHVS and FNYEAQ.

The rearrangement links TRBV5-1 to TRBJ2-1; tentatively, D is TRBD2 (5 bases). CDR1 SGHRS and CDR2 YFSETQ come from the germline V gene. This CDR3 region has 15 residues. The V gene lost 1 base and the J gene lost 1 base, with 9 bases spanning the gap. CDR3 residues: CASSLPDSSYNEQFF. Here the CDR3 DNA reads TGCGCCAGCAGCTTGCCGGACTCATCCTACAATGAGCAGTTCTTC.

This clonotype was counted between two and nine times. The CDR3 sequence: CASSQEYGAYEQYF. In DNA form, the CDR3 reads TGTGCCAGCAGCCAAGAATACGGGGCGTACGAGCAGTACTTC. The chain is built from TRBV27 and TRBJ2-7; the D gene could be TRBD1 or TRBD2 (5 bases each). Per the germline V gene, CDR1 is MNHEY and CDR2 is SMNVEV (reference sequence). CDR3 length: 14 residues. The V and J ends lost 6 bases and 4 bases respectively, with 16 bases between them.

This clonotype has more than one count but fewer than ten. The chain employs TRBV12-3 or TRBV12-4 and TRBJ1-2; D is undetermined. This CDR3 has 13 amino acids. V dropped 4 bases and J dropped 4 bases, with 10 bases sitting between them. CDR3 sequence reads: CASSSSRSYGYTF. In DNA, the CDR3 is TGTGCCAGCAGTTCGTCACGGTCCTATGGCTACACCTTC.

The CDR3: CASRANSVGEQYF. CDR3 coding DNA: TGCGCCAGCAGAGCCAACTCGGTGGGGGAGCAGTACTTC. The V and J genes are TRBV5-1 and TRBJ2-7; D ambiguous. Trimming shortened V by 5 bases and J by 7 bases, and 16 bases separated the two germline ends. This CDR3 is built from 13 residues. Germline V gene sequence: CDR1 SGHRS, CDR2 YFSETQ.

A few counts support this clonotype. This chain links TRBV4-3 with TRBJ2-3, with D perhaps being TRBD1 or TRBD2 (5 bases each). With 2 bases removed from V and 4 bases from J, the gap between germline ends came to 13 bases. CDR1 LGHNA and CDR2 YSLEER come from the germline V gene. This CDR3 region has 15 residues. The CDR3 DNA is TGCGCCAGCAGCCAAACTAGTCTGGGGCCAGATACGCAGTATTTT. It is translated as CASSQTSLGPDTQYF.

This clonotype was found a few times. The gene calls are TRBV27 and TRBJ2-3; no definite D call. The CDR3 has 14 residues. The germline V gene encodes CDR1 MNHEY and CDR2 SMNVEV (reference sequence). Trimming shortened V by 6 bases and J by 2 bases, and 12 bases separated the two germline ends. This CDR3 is CASRSRLYTDTQYF. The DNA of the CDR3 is TGTGCCAGCAGATCACGGCTGTACACAGATACGCAGTATTTT.

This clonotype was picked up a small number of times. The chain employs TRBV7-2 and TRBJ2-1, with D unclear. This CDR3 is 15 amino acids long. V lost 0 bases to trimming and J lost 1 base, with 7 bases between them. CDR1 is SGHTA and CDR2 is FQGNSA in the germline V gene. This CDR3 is CASSLAHGSYNEQFF. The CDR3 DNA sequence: TGTGCCAGCAGCTTAGCACATGGGTCCTACAATGAGCAGTTCTTC.

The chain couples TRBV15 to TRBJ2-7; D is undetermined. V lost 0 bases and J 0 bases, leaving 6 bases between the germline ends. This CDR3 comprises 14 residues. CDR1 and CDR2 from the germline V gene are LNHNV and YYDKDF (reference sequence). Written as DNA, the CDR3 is TGTGCCACCAGCAGAGACTTGGCCTCCTACGAGCAGTACTTC. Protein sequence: CATSRDLASYEQYF.

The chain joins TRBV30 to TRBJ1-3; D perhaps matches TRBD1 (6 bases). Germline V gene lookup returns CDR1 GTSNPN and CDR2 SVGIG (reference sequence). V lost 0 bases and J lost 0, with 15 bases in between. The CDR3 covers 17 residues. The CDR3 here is CAWSVLLTGGSGNTIYF. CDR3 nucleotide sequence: TGTGCCTGGAGTGTTCTTTTGACAGGAGGCTCTGGAAACACCATATATTTT.

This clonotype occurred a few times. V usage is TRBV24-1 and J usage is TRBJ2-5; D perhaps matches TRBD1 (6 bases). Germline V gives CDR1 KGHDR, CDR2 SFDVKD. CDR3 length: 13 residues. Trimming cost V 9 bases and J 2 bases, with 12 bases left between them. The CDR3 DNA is TGTGCCACCCAGGGGCACAATCAAGAGACCCAGTACTTC. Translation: CATQGHNQETQYF.

As DNA, the CDR3 is TGCGCCAGCAGCTTGGACGTAAGCTCTGGGGCCAACGTCCTGACTTTC. Its protein is CASSLDVSSGANVLTF. The gene calls are TRBV5-1 and TRBJ2-6; the D is unclear. Germline V gene lookup returns CDR1 SGHRS and CDR2 YFSETQ. V lost 0 bases and J 0 bases, leaving 7 bases between the germline ends. The CDR3 loop spans 16 amino acids.

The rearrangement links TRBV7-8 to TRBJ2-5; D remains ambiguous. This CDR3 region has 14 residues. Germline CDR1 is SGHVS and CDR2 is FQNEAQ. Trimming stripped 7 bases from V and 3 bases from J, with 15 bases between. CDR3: CASTPIGSKETQYF. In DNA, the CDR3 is TGTGCCAGCACCCCCATAGGCAGTAAAGAGACCCAGTACTTC.

For the CDR3, the DNA is TGTGCCAGCAGCCCCGGGACTAGCAGCCAAGAGACCCAGTACTTC. This sequence encodes CASSPGTSSQETQYF. The V and J genes are TRBV7-9 and TRBJ2-5; TRBD2 aligns across 9 bases. Germline CDR1 is SEHNR and CDR2 is FQNEAQ (reference sequence). The CDR3 consists of 15 residues. Unmatched junction bases numbered 5, after V lost 5 bases and J lost 1 base. Using reference TRBV7-9 and TRBJ2-5 for the parts outside the CDR3, the full variable domain is DTGVSQNPRHKITKRGQNVTFRCDPISEHNRLYWYRQTLGQGPEFLTYFQNEAQLEKSRLLSDRFSAERPKGSFSTLEIQRTEQGDSAMYLCASSPGTSSQETQYFGPGTRLLVL.

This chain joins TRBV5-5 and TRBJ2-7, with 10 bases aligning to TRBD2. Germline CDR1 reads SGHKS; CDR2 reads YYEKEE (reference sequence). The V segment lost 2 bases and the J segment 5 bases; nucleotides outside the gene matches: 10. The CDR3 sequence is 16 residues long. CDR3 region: CASSLNGGTSVHEQYF. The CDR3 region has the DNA TGTGCCAGCAGCTTAAACGGGGGGACTAGCGTCCACGAGCAGTACTTC. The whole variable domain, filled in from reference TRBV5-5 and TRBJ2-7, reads DAGVTQSPTHLIKTRGQQVTLRCSPISGHKSVSWYQQVLGQGPQFIFQYYEKEERGRGNFPDRFSARQFPNYSSELNVNALLLGDSALYLCASSLNGGTSVHEQYFGPGTRLTVT.

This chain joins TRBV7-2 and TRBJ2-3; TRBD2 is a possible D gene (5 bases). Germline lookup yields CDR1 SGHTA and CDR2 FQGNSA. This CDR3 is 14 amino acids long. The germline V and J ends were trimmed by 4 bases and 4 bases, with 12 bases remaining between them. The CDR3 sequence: CASSSRSGADTQYF. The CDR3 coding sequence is TGTGCCAGCAGCTCCCGTTCCGGGGCAGATACGCAGTATTTT. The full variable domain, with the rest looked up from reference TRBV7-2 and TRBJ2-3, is GAGVSQSPSNKVTEKGKDVELRCDPISGHTALYWYRQSLGQGLEFLIYFQGNSAPDKSGLPSDRFSAERTGGSVSTLTIQRTQQEDSAVYLCASSSRSGADTQYFGPGTRLTVL.

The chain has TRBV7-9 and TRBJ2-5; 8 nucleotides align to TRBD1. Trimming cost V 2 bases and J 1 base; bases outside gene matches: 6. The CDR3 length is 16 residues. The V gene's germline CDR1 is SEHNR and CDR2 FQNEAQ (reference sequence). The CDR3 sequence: CASSLYRTGTQETQYF. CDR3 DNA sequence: TGTGCCAGCAGCTTATACCGGACAGGGACCCAAGAGACCCAGTACTTC.

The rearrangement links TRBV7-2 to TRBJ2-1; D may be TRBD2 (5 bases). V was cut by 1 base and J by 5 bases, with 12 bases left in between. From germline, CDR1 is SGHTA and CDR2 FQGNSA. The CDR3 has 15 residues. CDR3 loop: CASSLVGNADNEQFF. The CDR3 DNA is TGTGCCAGCAGCTTAGTCGGGAACGCGGACAATGAGCAGTTCTTC. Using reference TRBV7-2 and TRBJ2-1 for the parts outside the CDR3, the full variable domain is GAGVSQSPSNKVTEKGKDVELRCDPISGHTALYWYRQSLGQGLEFLIYFQGNSAPDKSGLPSDRFSAERTGGSVSTLTIQRTQQEDSAVYLCASSLVGNADNEQFFGPGTRLTVL.

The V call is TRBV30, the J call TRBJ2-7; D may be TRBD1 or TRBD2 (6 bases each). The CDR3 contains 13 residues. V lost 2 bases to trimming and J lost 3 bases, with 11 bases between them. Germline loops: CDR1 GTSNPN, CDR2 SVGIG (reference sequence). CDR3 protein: CAWSKGGSYEQYF. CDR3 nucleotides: TGTGCCTGGAGTAAGGGGGGTAGCTACGAGCAGTACTTC. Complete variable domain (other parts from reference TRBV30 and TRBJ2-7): SQTIHQWPATLVQPVGSPLSLECTVEGTSNPNLYWYRQAAGRGLQLLFYSVGIGQISSEVPQNLSASRPQDRQFILSSKKLLLSDSGFYLCAWSKGGSYEQYFGPGTRLTVT.

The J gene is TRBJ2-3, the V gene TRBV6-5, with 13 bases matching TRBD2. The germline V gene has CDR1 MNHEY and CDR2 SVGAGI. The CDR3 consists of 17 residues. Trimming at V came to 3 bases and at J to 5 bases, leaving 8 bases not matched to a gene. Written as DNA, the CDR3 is TGTGCCAGCAGTTATGGTGGACTAGCGGGAGAGCGAGATACGCAGTATTTT. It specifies CASSYGGLAGERDTQYF.